Listed here is a single TCR beta chain. The sample belongs to a study of T cell responses to AZD1222 COVID-19 vaccine. V shed 5 bases, J shed 9 bases, and the junction held 8 bases outside the gene matches. CDR3 length: 14 residues. Germline V gene lookup returns CDR1 KGHDR and CDR2 SFDVKD. The repertoire was sequenced with immunoSEQ multiplex PCR; TCRdb's copy has only in-frame clones and lacks some. The data contain 150,000 to 200,000 clones, under 95% of them singletons. This TCR was sampled from an adult who received the AZD1222 COVID-19 vaccine. V usage is TRBV24-1 and J usage is TRBJ2-1; TRBD2 agrees at 8 bases. The sample consisted of peripheral blood, taken 28 days after the second AZD1222 dose. Written as DNA, the CDR3 is TGTGCCACCAGTGCCAGGACTAGCAGTAGTGAGCAGTTCTTC. Its protein product is CATSARTSSSEQFF.